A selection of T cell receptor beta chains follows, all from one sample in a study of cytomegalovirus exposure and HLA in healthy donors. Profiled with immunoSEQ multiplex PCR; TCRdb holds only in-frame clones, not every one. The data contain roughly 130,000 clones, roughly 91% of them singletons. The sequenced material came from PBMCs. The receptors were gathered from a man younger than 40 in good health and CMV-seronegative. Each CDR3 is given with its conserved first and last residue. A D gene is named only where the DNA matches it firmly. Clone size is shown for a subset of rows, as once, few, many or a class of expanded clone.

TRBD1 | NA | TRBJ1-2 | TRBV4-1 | TGCGCCAGCAGCCCCGGACAGGGCTATGGCTACACCTTC | CASSPGQGYGYTF
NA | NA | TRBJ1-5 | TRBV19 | TGTGCCAGTAGTGCGGATATGGTACAGCCCCAGCATTTT | CASSADMVQPQHF
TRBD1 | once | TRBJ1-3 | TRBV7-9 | TGTGCCAGCAGCACCGGACAGGGGGCAGTGGGAAACACCATATATTTT | CASSTGQGAVGNTIYF
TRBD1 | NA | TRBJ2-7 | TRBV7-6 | TGTGCCAGCAGCTTGGATCCAGGGGGCAGGAACGAGCAGTACTTC | CASSLDPGGRNEQYF
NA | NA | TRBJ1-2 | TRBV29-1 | TGCAGGGTGGGGGGGAGCTATGGCTACACCTTC | CRVGGSYGYTF
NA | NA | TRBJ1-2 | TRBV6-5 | TGTGCCAGCAGAAACTATGGTGGCTACACCTTC | CASRNYGGYTF
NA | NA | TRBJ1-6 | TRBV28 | TGTGCCAGCAGTTTTAATTGGGGAGCTGATAATTCACCCCTCCACTTT | CASSFNWGADNSPLHF
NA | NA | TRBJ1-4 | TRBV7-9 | TGTGCCAGCAGCGTTTCTGACCCACTAATAACGAATGAAAAACTGTTTTTT | CASSVSDPLITNEKLFF
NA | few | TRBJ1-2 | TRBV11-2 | TGTGCCAGCAGCTTATCAGGGAATGTTCGAAACTATGGCTACACCTTC | CASSLSGNVRNYGYTF
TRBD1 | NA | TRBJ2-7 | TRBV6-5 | TGTGCCAGCAGGTCCGAGACAGGGGCTCCCGAGCAGTACTTC | CASRSETGAPEQYF
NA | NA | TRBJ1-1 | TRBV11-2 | TGTGCCAGCAGCTTAGTAAGTCCCGGGGACACTGAAGCTTTCTTT | CASSLVSPGDTEAFF
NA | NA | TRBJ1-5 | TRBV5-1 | TGCGCCAGCAGCTTGGGGGTGTGGGGCAGGGAGGTCGGTCAGCCCCAGCATTTT | CASSLGVWGREVGQPQHF
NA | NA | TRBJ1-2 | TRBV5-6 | TGTGCCAGCAGCTTGGGCACGACTATCTATGGCTACACCTTC | CASSLGTTIYGYTF
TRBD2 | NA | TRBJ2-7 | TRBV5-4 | TGTGCCAGCAGCCCCAACGGGGGGGGCAGCTACGAGCAGTACTTC | CASSPNGGGSYEQYF
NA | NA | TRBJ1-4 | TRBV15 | TGTGCCACCAGCTTTTCAGGGATCACTAATGAAAAACTGTTTTTT | CATSFSGITNEKLFF
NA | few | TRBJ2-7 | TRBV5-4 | TGTGCCAGCAAGGTGCAGGGCTACGAGCAGTACTTC | CASKVQGYEQYF
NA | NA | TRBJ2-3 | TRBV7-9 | TGTGCCAGCAGCTCTAGGACAGTTGGGGGCACAGATACGCAGTATTTT | CASSSRTVGGTDTQYF
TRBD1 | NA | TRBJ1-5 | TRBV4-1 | TGCGCCAGCAGCAAGCAGGGGGATCAGCCCCAGCATTTT | CASSKQGDQPQHF
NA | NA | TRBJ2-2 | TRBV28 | TGTGCCAGCAGACCTAATGGGCCAGGGCATACCGGGGAGCTGTTTTTT | CASRPNGPGHTGELFF
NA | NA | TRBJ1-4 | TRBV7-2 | TGTGCCAGCAGCTTGCGGGAGGATAATGAAAAACTGTTTTTT | CASSLREDNEKLFF
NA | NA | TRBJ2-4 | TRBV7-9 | TGTGCCAGCAGCGCGGGACAGACCCTAGCCAAAAACATTCAGTACTTC | CASSAGQTLAKNIQYF
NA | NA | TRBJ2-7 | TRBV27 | TGTGCCAGCAGTTTATCGGGAGTCCCTGACGAGCAGTACTTC | CASSLSGVPDEQYF
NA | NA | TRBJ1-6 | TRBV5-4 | TGTGCCAGCAGCCGGAAACCGGGAGAAAACTCCTATAATTCACCCCTCCACTTT | CASSRKPGENSYNSPLHF
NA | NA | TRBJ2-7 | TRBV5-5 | TGTGCCAGCAGCTTAATGGACAGAACCTACGAGCAGTACTTC | CASSLMDRTYEQYF
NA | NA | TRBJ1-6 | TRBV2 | TGTGCCAGCACGGTACCGGGAAGCTCCTATAATTCACCCCTCCACTTT | CASTVPGSSYNSPLHF
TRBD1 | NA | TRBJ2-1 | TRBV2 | TGTGCCAGCGGGACAGGGGGCGAGGATGAGCAGTTCTTC | CASGTGGEDEQFF
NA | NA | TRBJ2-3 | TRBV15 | TGTGCCACCAGCAGAGATTTACTCGAAAGCGCCGCTAGCACAGATACGCAGTATTTT | CATSRDLLESAASTDTQYF
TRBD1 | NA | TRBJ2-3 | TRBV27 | TGTGCCAGCAGTCGATTGAATAGGGACAGGGGGCTTTCAGATACGCAGTATTTT | CASSRLNRDRGLSDTQYF
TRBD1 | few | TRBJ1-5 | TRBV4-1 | TGCGCCAGCAGCCAGGGTTTGGACAGGCTCGATCAGCCCCAGCATTTT | CASSQGLDRLDQPQHF
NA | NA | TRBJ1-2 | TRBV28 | TGTGCCAGCAGTGTTATAGACACTTATGGCTACACCTTC | CASSVIDTYGYTF
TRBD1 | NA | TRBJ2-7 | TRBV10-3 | TGTGCCATCAGTGGGGGGGACAGGGGCTATGACGAGCAGTACTTC | CAISGGDRGYDEQYF
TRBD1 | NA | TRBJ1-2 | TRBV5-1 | TGCGCCAGCAGCGAGGGACAGACTCGCTATGGCTACACCTTC | CASSEGQTRYGYTF
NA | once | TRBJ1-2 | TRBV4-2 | TGTGCCAGCAGCCAAGAACGGGGGGATCCTACAGGCTACACCTTC | CASSQERGDPTGYTF
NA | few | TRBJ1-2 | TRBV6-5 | TGTGCCAGCAGTTACTCGACAGACAGTACTAACTATGGCTACACCTTC | CASSYSTDSTNYGYTF
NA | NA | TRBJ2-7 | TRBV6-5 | TGTGCCAGCAGTTACGCGGCAGGGGCCTTCTACGAGCAGTACTTC | CASSYAAGAFYEQYF
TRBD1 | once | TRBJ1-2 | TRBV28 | TGTGCCAGCAGTTTCGGGACAGAGAAGCTATATGGCTACACCTTC | CASSFGTEKLYGYTF
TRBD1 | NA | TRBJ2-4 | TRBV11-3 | TGTGCCAGCAGCTTACAGAATCCGGGACAGGGACGCTTC | CASSLQNPGQGRF
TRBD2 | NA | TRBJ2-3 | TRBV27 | TGTGCCAGCAGCTCCAGCGGGGGGTGGGTGGGCACAGATACGCAGTATTTT | CASSSSGGWVGTDTQYF
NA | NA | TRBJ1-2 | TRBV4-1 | TGCGCCAGCAGCCCTACACAGCTCGAGTTTCATGGCTACACCTTC | CASSPTQLEFHGYTF
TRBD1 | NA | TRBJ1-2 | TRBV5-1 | TGCGCCAGCAGCTTGGGGCAGGGGGGACCTCTAGCTAACTATGGCTACACCTTC | CASSLGQGGPLANYGYTF
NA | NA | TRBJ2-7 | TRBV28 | TGTGCCAGCAGTTTGACGACAGGAGCCTACGAGCAGTACTTC | CASSLTTGAYEQYF
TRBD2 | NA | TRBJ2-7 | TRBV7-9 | TGTGCCAGCAGCCTCTCGACTAGCGGAGCACGGGAGCAGTACTTC | CASSLSTSGAREQYF
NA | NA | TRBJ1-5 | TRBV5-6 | TGTGCCAGCAGCTTGGGACAGTATAGCAATCAGCCCCAGCATTTT | CASSLGQYSNQPQHF
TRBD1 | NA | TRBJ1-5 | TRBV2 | TGTGCCAGCAGTGCGACAGGGGTTCAGCCCCAGCATTTT | CASSATGVQPQHF
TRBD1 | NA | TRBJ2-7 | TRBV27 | TGTGCCAGCGCGAAGGGGGCTCCATATCCCTACGAGCAGTACTTC | CASAKGAPYPYEQYF
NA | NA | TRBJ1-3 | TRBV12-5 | TGTGCTAGTGGTTTCCCCGCAGGCCGCAGCTCTGGAAACACCATATATTTT | CASGFPAGRSSGNTIYF
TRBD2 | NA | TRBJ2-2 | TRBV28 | TGTGCCAGCACGGTCGTGAGCGGGGGGACCGGGGAGCTGTTTTTT | CASTVVSGGTGELFF
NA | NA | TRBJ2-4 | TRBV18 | TGTGCCAGCTCACCCCTGGGTGCGGCTGTAACCAAAAACATTCAGTACTTC | CASSPLGAAVTKNIQYF
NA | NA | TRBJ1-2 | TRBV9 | TGTGCCAGCAGCGGAAAACGGGACTCCTCTTTTTTTGGCTACACCTTC | CASSGKRDSSFFGYTF
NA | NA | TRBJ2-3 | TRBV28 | TGTGCCAGCAGTTTAAGTCTGACAACAGATACGCAGTATTTT | CASSLSLTTDTQYF
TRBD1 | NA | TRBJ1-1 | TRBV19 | TGTGCCAGTAGTATAATTGGCGGACAGGGGGGCGCTTTCTTT | CASSIIGGQGGAFF
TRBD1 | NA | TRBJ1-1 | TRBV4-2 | TGTGCCAGCAGCCCGAAGAACAGGGGGAACACTGAAGCTTTCTTT | CASSPKNRGNTEAFF